A selection of T cell receptor beta chains follows, all from one sample in a study of T cells of healthy individuals. TCRdb re-called the 5' RACE reads with MiXCR, one entry per CDR3 protein. The sample yields about 63,000 distinct CDR3 sequences, 15% to 20% seen once. These receptors were obtained from a human donor in good health. CDR3s include the opening cysteine and the closing phenylalanine or tryptophan. Fields, in order: D gene, J gene, CDR3 length, clone size, V gene, CDR3 DNA, CDR3 protein. The D gene is left open where the match is weak. Only some rows state a clone size, as once, few, many or a class for expanded clones.

>.|TRBJ2-5|10|few|TRBV28
TGTGCCAGCAGTTTCAAGACCCAGTACTTC
CASSFKTQYF
>TRBD1|TRBJ2-7|15|few|TRBV18
TGTGCCAGCTCACCACTGACAGGGGGCTCCTACGAGCAGTACTTC
CASSPLTGGSYEQYF
>.|TRBJ2-1|16|few|TRBV12-3/TRBV12-4
TGTGCCAGCAGTCAATCCGGGGGAAGGGTCGTCAATGAGCAGTTCTTC
CASSQSGGRVVNEQFF
>.|TRBJ2-7|14|.|TRBV7-6
TGTGCCAGCAGCTTGGGAACAGGACCCTACGAGCAGTACTTC
CASSLGTGPYEQYF
>TRBD2|TRBJ2-1|16|many|TRBV12-3/TRBV12-4
TGTGCCAGCGGGTCCTTTCTCTGGGCGGGGGAGGATGAGCAGTTCTTC
CASGSFLWAGEDEQFF
>TRBD2|TRBJ2-5|16|.|TRBV28
TGTGCCAGCAGTTTCGGGGGGGTTCCGGCCGGAGAGACCCAGTACTTC
CASSFGGVPAGETQYF
>TRBD2|TRBJ2-5|16|few|TRBV4-3
TGCGCCAGCAGCCTCGAAAGGGGCGGGAGGGGTGAGACCCAGTACTTC
CASSLERGGRGETQYF
>.|TRBJ2-3|13|.|TRBV7-3
TGTGCCAGCAGCTTATTTTTTGTAGATACGCAGTATTTT
CASSLFFVDTQYF
>.|TRBJ1-2|14|few|TRBV20-1
TGCAGTGCTAAGCCCTTAGCAGGTCTCTCTGGCTACACCTTC
CSAKPLAGLSGYTF
>.|TRBJ1-5|13|many|TRBV6-5
TGTGCCAGCAGTTACGGGGCGGATCAGCCCCAGCATTTT
CASSYGADQPQHF
>TRBD2|TRBJ2-1|15|many|TRBV5-1
TGCGCCAGCAGCGACGGACTAGCGGGGCTCAATGAGCAGTTCTTC
CASSDGLAGLNEQFF
>TRBD2|TRBJ2-3|18|many|TRBV4-2
TGTGCCAGCAGCCAAGTCTACGACCCGGGACTAGCAAAGGATACGCAGTATTTT
CASSQVYDPGLAKDTQYF
>.|TRBJ1-5|13|many|TRBV12-5
TGTGCTAGTGCAGGGGCGTTAGGTCAGCCCCAGCATTTT
CASAGALGQPQHF
>.|TRBJ1-1|15|.|TRBV7-9
TGTGCCAGCAGCTTATTTCTGGGGGAGACCACTGAAGCTTTCTTT
CASSLFLGETTEAFF
>TRBD2|TRBJ2-5|13|many|TRBV29-1
TGCAGCGTTGATTATCGGGGGGGGAAGACCCAGTACTTC
CSVDYRGGKTQYF
>TRBD1|TRBJ1-5|15|few|TRBV7-2
TGTGCCAGCAGCACCCAGGGACAGGCAAATCAGCCCCAGCATTTT
CASSTQGQANQPQHF
>.|TRBJ2-4|14|many|TRBV2
TGTGCCAGTTCTACCGGGGCCCCCAAAAACATTCAGTACTTC
CASSTGAPKNIQYF
>.|TRBJ1-6|13|.|TRBV27
TGTGCCAGCAGTTTGGGACATAATTCACCCCTCCACTTT
CASSLGHNSPLHF
>TRBD2|TRBJ2-1|15|many|TRBV7-3
TGTGCCAGCAGCTTACTAGCGGGAGGGGGGAATGAGCAGTTCTTC
CASSLLAGGGNEQFF
>.|TRBJ1-2|14|medium-sized|TRBV20-1
TGCAGTGCTGCGCAGGGTGGATATAACTATGGCTACACCTTC
CSAAQGGYNYGYTF
>.|TRBJ2-5|13|.|TRBV11-3
TGTGCCAGCAGCTCCGATCCTAAAGAGACCCAGTACTTC
CASSSDPKETQYF
>TRBD1|TRBJ1-5|16|.|TRBV12-3/TRBV12-4
TGTGCCAGCAGTGCGCCGGGGACAGGGGGAGGTCAGCCCCAGCATTTT
CASSAPGTGGGQPQHF
>TRBD1|TRBJ2-3|15|few|TRBV6-5
TGTGCCAGCAGTTACTCGGGACAGCTCACAGATACGCAGTATTTT
CASSYSGQLTDTQYF
>TRBD2|TRBJ2-1|17|many|TRBV20-1
TGCAGTGCTACCCCCCGAGCGGGAGGGAACATCTACAATGAGCAGTTCTTC
CSATPRAGGNIYNEQFF
>.|TRBJ2-1|14|many|TRBV7-3
TGTGCCAGCAGCTTCGGAGGTATTGGCGAGGAGCAGTTCTTC
CASSFGGIGEEQFF
>TRBD1|TRBJ1-5|14|many|TRBV5-4
TGTGCCAGCAGCTTGGAGGGGGCGTACCAGCCCCAGCATTTT
CASSLEGAYQPQHF
>TRBD2|TRBJ2-2|17|few|TRBV15
TGTGCCACCAGCAGAGGGAGAATAGCGGGAGGTCTTGGGGAGCTGTTTTTT
CATSRGRIAGGLGELFF
>.|TRBJ1-4|16|.|TRBV5-1
TGCGCCAGCAGCCCCTATAGACAGACAAGAAATGAAAAAATGTTTTTT
CASSPYRQTRNEKMFF
>.|TRBJ1-4|14|.|TRBV28
TGTGCCAGCAGTTTAGGAGCCCCGGGGGAAAAACTGTTTTTT
CASSLGAPGEKLFF
>TRBD2|TRBJ2-3|17|few|TRBV7-9
TGTGCCAGCAGCCCCGCCCTAGGCGGGAGGGGCGCAGATACGCAGTATTTT
CASSPALGGRGADTQYF
>.|TRBJ2-1|14|few|TRBV12-5
TGTGCTAGTGGCCCAGGATACGGTGACAATGAGCAGTTCTTC
CASGPGYGDNEQFF
>TRBD1|TRBJ2-7|15|once|TRBV12-3/TRBV12-4
TGTGCCAGCAGTCGCGGGACAGGTTCCTCCAACGAGCAGTACTTC
CASSRGTGSSNEQYF
>TRBD2|TRBJ2-7|15|.|TRBV20-1
TGCAGTGCTCCGAGAGCGGGGCCAGGAGCCTACGAGCAGTACTTC
CSAPRAGPGAYEQYF
>.|TRBJ1-6|13|.|TRBV7-3
TGTGCCAGCAGCTCGAACCCTAATTCACCCCTCCACTTT
CASSSNPNSPLHF
>.|TRBJ2-1|14|.|TRBV5-1
TGCGCCAGCAGCTTTGGGAGCTCCTACAATGAGCAGTTCTTC
CASSFGSSYNEQFF
>.|TRBJ2-7|11|few|TRBV30
TGTGCCTGGAGTCAGGACTACGAGCAGTACTTC
CAWSQDYEQYF
>.|TRBJ2-5|15|few|TRBV12-3/TRBV12-4
TGTGCCAGCAGTCTGAGTCTGGCAGGCCAAGAGACCCAGTACTTC
CASSLSLAGQETQYF
>TRBD2|TRBJ2-1|16|few|TRBV30
TGTGCCTGGAGTCCTTTTGTGACTAGCAGATACAATGAGCAGTTCTTC
CAWSPFVTSRYNEQFF
>TRBD2|TRBJ2-1|16|.|TRBV6-2/TRBV6-3
TGTGCCAGCACCCCTTCTGTGTCTAGCGGGAGGTTTGAGCAGTTCTTC
CASTPSVSSGRFEQFF
>.|TRBJ1-2|11|few|TRBV28
TGTGCCAGCAGTTACCGGGGGGACTACACCTTC
CASSYRGDYTF
>.|TRBJ2-1|14|.|TRBV6-2/TRBV6-3
TGTGCCAGCAGTTACTACGGGGGACGGGCGGAGCAGTTCTTC
CASSYYGGRAEQFF
>.|TRBJ1-6|14|.|TRBV5-1
TGCGCCAGCAGCTTGGCCTTAGGGGATTCACCCCTCCACTTT
CASSLALGDSPLHF
>.|TRBJ2-3|15|many|TRBV20-1
TGCAGTGCCCTCAGGGGGGGCACGGGCACAGATACGCAGTATTTT
CSALRGGTGTDTQYF
>.|TRBJ1-2|11|many|TRBV20-1
TGCAGTGCCCCTTCAGGGACATCGTACACCTTC
CSAPSGTSYTF
>.|TRBJ1-5|15|few|TRBV4-1
TGCGCCAGCAGCCAAGAGATCAGGGCTAATCAGCCCCAGCATTTT
CASSQEIRANQPQHF
>.|TRBJ1-5|15|many|TRBV20-1
TGCAGTGCCAGAAGGGGCAGATATAGCAATCAGCCCCAGCATTTT
CSARRGRYSNQPQHF
>.|TRBJ1-2|12|many|TRBV12-3/TRBV12-4
TGTGCCAGCAGTCACAGGATATCTGGCTACACCTTC
CASSHRISGYTF
>TRBD1|TRBJ2-2|15|medium-sized|TRBV3-1
TGTGCCAGCAGCCAAGGGGACAGGGACACCGGGGAGCTGTTTTTT
CASSQGDRDTGELFF
>.|TRBJ2-1|15|many|TRBV7-3
TGTGCCAGCAGCTTAACCGGGGGTTTTTACAATGAGCAGTTCTTC
CASSLTGGFYNEQFF
>.|TRBJ2-4|16|few|TRBV6-5
TGTGCCAGCAGTTACTCGGAGGGACTAGCCAAAAACATTCAGTACTTC
CASSYSEGLAKNIQYF
>.|TRBJ1-1|18|few|TRBV7-9
TGTGCCAGCAACCAAGGGGGAGGGCGACCTGGGATGGGCACTGAAGCTTTCTTT
CASNQGGGRPGMGTEAFF
>.|TRBJ2-4|12|many|TRBV14
TGTGCCAGCAGCCAAGTTGGGAGGATTCAGTACTTC
CASSQVGRIQYF
>TRBD1|TRBJ2-7|17|.|TRBV6-2/TRBV6-3
TGTGCCAGCAGTACCTCTATCCGGAAGAGGACAGGCTACGAGCAGTACTTC
CASSTSIRKRTGYEQYF
>TRBD2|TRBJ2-1|20|many|TRBV30
TGTGCCTGGAGCCCCCTCCAACTAGCGGGGGGGCAATTGTCCTACAATGAGCAGTTCTTC
CAWSPLQLAGGQLSYNEQFF
>TRBD1|TRBJ2-4|14|once|TRBV7-9
TGTGCCAGCAGCAGTCGGACAGGGAAAAACATTCAGTACTTC
CASSSRTGKNIQYF
>.|TRBJ2-7|14|few|TRBV27
TGTGCCAGCAGTTTCGCAGCCAGCTCCTACGAGCAGTACTTC
CASSFAASSYEQYF
>.|TRBJ1-5|13|few|TRBV7-9
TGTGCCAGCAGCTTAGAGGGGCGACAGCCCCAGCATTTT
CASSLEGRQPQHF
>.|TRBJ1-2|14|.|TRBV5-1
TGCGCCAGCAGCTCCCGGGGGACGGTCTATGGCTACACCTTC
CASSSRGTVYGYTF